This TCR beta chain emerged from a study of T cells in tumors after PD-1 blockade. Notes on the study in general: Only pre- versus post-treatment comparisons showed clonal replacement.

This sample's time point: first of two post-therapy site-matched biopsies two to three months apart. Template: tumor biopsy or peripheral blood genomic DNA, roughly 550-6,004 ng per sample. Germline V gene lookup returns CDR1 SGHTA and CDR2 FQGNSA. The V end was cut by 2 bases, the J end by 9 bases, with 11 bases between. The CDR3 length is 14 residues. This table comes from immunoSEQ multiplex PCR, and its TCRdb copy is limited to in-frame clones, with some not included. The sample shows more than 2,000 clones, around 71% of them seen only once. Details on this clone: Its target is unknown.

This rearrangement joins TRBV7-2 to TRBJ1-6; maybe TRBD1 (5 bases). The TCR was taken from a human donor with basal cell carcinoma. The specimen was tumor tissue, collected after anti-PD-1 treatment. CDR3 protein: CASSLQGSGSPLHF. DNA of the CDR3: TGTGCCAGCAGCTTACAGGGTAGTGGTTCACCCCTCCACTTT.